Listed below are T cell receptor beta chains from one sample, sequenced in a study of blood T cell repertoires in COVID-19. Clones were sequenced by immunoSEQ multiplex PCR, and TCRdb holds only the in-frame ones, with some missing. There are about 130,000 clones in the sample; around 87% occur only once, and 3.5% to 4.5% lies in the top ten. Sequencing was carried out using peripheral blood. The receptors were gathered from a woman aged 60-75 years with acute or convalescent COVID-19. Both conserved end residues are part of each CDR3. Fields, in order: V gene, J gene, D gene, clone size, CDR3 DNA, CDR3 protein. The D gene is left open where the match is weak. Part of the rows lack a size; the others show once, few, many or a class for expanded clones.

>TRBV19|TRBJ2-7|NA|NA
TGTGCCAGTAGTACAAGGGCGGGATACTACGAGCAGTACTTC
CASSTRAGYYEQYF
>TRBV5-4|TRBJ2-1|TRBD2|once
TGTGCCAGCAGCCTAGCGGGAGGTGCCTACAATGAGCAGTTCTTC
CASSLAGGAYNEQFF
>TRBV28|TRBJ1-1|NA|NA
TGTGCCAGCAAGCGGGTCCTCATGAACACTGAAGCTTTCTTT
CASKRVLMNTEAFF
>TRBV4-1|TRBJ2-1|NA|NA
TGCGCCAGCAGCCTAGGAAGGGGGAGCTCCTACAATGAGCAGTTCTTC
CASSLGRGSSYNEQFF
>TRBV18|TRBJ1-4|NA|NA
TGTGCCAGCTCACCACCGACTGCAACTAATGAAAAACTGTTTTTT
CASSPPTATNEKLFF
>TRBV2|TRBJ1-4|NA|NA
TGTGCCAGCAGACAGGGAAGGATCAACGAAAAACTGTTTTTT
CASRQGRINEKLFF
>TRBV9|TRBJ2-1|NA|NA
TGTGCCAGCAGCGAGTTTGGAGCTGAGCAGTTCTTC
CASSEFGAEQFF
>TRBV3-1/TRBV3-2|TRBJ1-1|TRBD1|NA
TGTGCCAGCAGCCCCCGACAGGGAGGAACTGAAGCTTTCTTT
CASSPRQGGTEAFF
>TRBV7-2|TRBJ2-2|NA|NA
TGTGCCAGCAGCTTAGCCTGGCCGCCCGGGGAGCTGTTTTTT
CASSLAWPPGELFF
>TRBV7-2|TRBJ1-2|NA|once
TGTGCCAGCAGCTTAGGCCCCATACAGGGTGGCGGCTACACCTTC
CASSLGPIQGGGYTF
>TRBV2|TRBJ2-1|TRBD2|NA
TGTGCCAGCGCCACTAGCGGGTACAATGAGCAGTTCTTC
CASATSGYNEQFF
>TRBV19|TRBJ1-1|NA|NA
TGTGCCAGTAGTATTCCCACAATTCTGAACACTGAAGCTTTCTTT
CASSIPTILNTEAFF
>TRBV20-1|TRBJ1-5|TRBD1|NA
TGCAGTGCTAGTACAGGGGGCAATCAGCCCCAGCATTTT
CSASTGGNQPQHF
>TRBV3-1/TRBV3-2|TRBJ1-1|NA|NA
TGTGCCAGCAGCCCCCGACAGAACACTGAAGCTTTCTTT
CASSPRQNTEAFF
>TRBV6-5|TRBJ2-1|TRBD2|once
TGTGCCAGCAGTTTGTACGGGGAGGGTGAGCAGTTCTTC
CASSLYGEGEQFF
>TRBV27|TRBJ1-3|NA|NA
TGTGCCAGCAGGGGACATTCGCTAAACACCATATATTTT
CASRGHSLNTIYF
>TRBV2|TRBJ1-2|TRBD1|NA
TGTGCCAGCAACGGTTTGAGACAGGGTCTACGTGGCTACACCTTC
CASNGLRQGLRGYTF
>TRBV11-3|TRBJ2-5|NA|NA
TGTGCCAGCAGCTCTTCCTTCGGAGAGACCCAGTACTTC
CASSSSFGETQYF
>TRBV20-1|TRBJ2-3|NA|NA
TGCAGTGCTAGTCGACAGGAAGGCACAGATACGCAGTATTTT
CSASRQEGTDTQYF
>TRBV27|TRBJ2-1|TRBD2|NA
TGTGCCAGCAGTCCAGGGACTAGCGGGAGGTCGCAGTTCTTC
CASSPGTSGRSQFF
>TRBV10-1|TRBJ2-1|TRBD2|few
TGCGCCAGCAGTTCGGGAGGGTCCTCCTACAATGAGCAGTTCTTC
CASSSGGSSYNEQFF
>TRBV6-5|TRBJ1-1|NA|NA
TGTGCCAGCAGAGGTAGGGGCTGGAACACTGAAGCTTTCTTT
CASRGRGWNTEAFF
>TRBV2|TRBJ1-1|NA|NA
TGTGCCAGCAGTGAAGTCTTGGTCCAGAACAGTCAGGAAGCTTTCTTT
CASSEVLVQNSQEAFF
>TRBV6-6|TRBJ1-3|NA|few
TGTGCCAGCAGTTACGCGGGCCCGGACTCTGGAAACACCATATATTTT
CASSYAGPDSGNTIYF
>TRBV2|TRBJ1-5|NA|NA
TGTGCCAGCAGTGGCCAGGGTGAACAGCCCCAGCATTTT
CASSGQGEQPQHF
>TRBV19|TRBJ2-1|TRBD2|NA
TGTGCCAGTCGACTAGCGGGAGACCATGAGCAGTTCTTC
CASRLAGDHEQFF
>TRBV7-3|TRBJ2-2|NA|NA
TGTGCCAGCAGCACCATTCCCGGGACCGGGGAGCTGTTTTTT
CASSTIPGTGELFF
>TRBV28|TRBJ1-5|NA|NA
TGTGCCAGCAGTTTCTCCACGACCGCAGGCCGAAGCAATCAGCCCCAGCATTTT
CASSFSTTAGRSNQPQHF
>TRBV6-5|TRBJ2-7|NA|NA
TGTGCCAGCAGTTCACAGCGGGTTACTTACGAGCAGTACTTC
CASSSQRVTYEQYF
>TRBV15|TRBJ1-1|TRBD1|NA
TGTGCCACCAGCTCACGGACAGGGGGCAGACGGAACACTGAAGCTTTCTTT
CATSSRTGGRRNTEAFF
>TRBV5-1|TRBJ1-5|TRBD1|NA
TGCGCCAGCAGCGTCGGGACAGGGGATCAGCCCCAGCATTTT
CASSVGTGDQPQHF
>TRBV30|TRBJ1-1|NA|NA
TGTGCCTGGAGTAGGCAGGGGAACACTGAAGCTTTCTTT
CAWSRQGNTEAFF
>TRBV27|TRBJ2-5|NA|NA
TGTGCCAGCAGTTTATTTCAGGGGACGGAGACCCAGTACTTC
CASSLFQGTETQYF
>TRBV11-2|TRBJ2-1|TRBD2|NA
TGTGCCAGCAGCACCGGGGGAGCGGGGGCTGAGCAGTTCTTC
CASSTGGAGAEQFF
>TRBV30|TRBJ1-1|TRBD1|NA
TGTGCCTGGAGTGATCAGGGGGGCACTGAAGCTTTCTTT
CAWSDQGGTEAFF
>TRBV4-1|TRBJ2-1|NA|NA
TGCGCCAGCAGCCGGGACTTTAACAATGAGCAGTTCTTC
CASSRDFNNEQFF
>TRBV14|TRBJ2-5|TRBD1|once
TGTGCCAGCAGCCGCTCAGGGGGAGCCTCCGGAGAGACCCAGTACTTC
CASSRSGGASGETQYF
>TRBV19|TRBJ1-5|TRBD1|NA
TGTGCCAGTAGTATAGGGGACAGGGTGCGGCAGCCCCAGCATTTT
CASSIGDRVRQPQHF
>TRBV18|TRBJ1-1|NA|NA
TGTGCCAGCTCACCACCCAACAGGGCAGAAGCTTTCTTT
CASSPPNRAEAFF
>TRBV9|TRBJ2-3|TRBD2|once
TGTGCCAGCAGCGTAGGACTAGCGGGGGTAGATACGCAGTATTTT
CASSVGLAGVDTQYF